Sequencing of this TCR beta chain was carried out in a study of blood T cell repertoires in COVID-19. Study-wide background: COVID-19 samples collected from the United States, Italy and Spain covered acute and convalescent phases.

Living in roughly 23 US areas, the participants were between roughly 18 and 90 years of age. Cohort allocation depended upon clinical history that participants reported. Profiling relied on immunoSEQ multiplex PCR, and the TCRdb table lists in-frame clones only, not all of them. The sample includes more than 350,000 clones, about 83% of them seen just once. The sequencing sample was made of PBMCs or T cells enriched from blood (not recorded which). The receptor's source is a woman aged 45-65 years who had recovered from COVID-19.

CDR3 region: CASSKPGQGDYGYTF. The CDR3 DNA is TGTGCCAGCAGCAAACCAGGACAGGGAGACTATGGCTACACCTTC. The rearrangement joins TRBV2 to TRBJ1-2; 8 positions agree with TRBD1. The J segment lost 3 bases and the V segment lost 6 bases, leaving 9 bases of the junction unmatched. The CDR3 consists of 15 residues. Germline CDR1 SNHLY, CDR2 FYNNEI. The variable domain in full, completed from reference TRBV2 and TRBJ1-2, reads EPEVTQTPSHQVTQMGQEVILRCVPISNHLYFYWYRQILGQKVEFLVSFYNNEISEKSEIFDDQFSVERPDGSNFTLKIRSTKLEDSAMYFCASSKPGQGDYGYTFGSGTRLTVV.